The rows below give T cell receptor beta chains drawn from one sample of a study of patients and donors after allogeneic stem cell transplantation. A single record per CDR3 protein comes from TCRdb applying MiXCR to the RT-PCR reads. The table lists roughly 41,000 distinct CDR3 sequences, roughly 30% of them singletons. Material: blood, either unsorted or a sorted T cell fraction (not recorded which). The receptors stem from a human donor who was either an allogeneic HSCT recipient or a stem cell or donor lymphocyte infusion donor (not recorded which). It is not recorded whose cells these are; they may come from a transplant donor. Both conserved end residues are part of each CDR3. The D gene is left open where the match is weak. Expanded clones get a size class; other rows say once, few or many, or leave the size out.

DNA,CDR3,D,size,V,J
TGTGCCAGCAGTTTCTTCGGGGCGCGAGTAGAAAAACTGTTTTTT,CASSFFGARVEKLFF,-,few,TRBV12-3/TRBV12-4,TRBJ1-4
TGCAGCGTTATAAGGGATGAGCAGTTCTTC,CSVIRDEQFF,-,-,TRBV29-1,TRBJ2-1
TGTGCCAGCAGCCAAGTCGGACTTGGGGACACTGAAGCTTTCTTT,CASSQVGLGDTEAFF,-,-,TRBV3-1,TRBJ1-1
TGTGCCAGCAGCCCCCGACTAGCGGGAACCCCGCCCTACGAGCAGTACTTC,CASSPRLAGTPPYEQYF,TRBD2,-,TRBV13,TRBJ2-7
TGTGCCAGCAGTTTACTGGGACAGTTTCGCTACACCTTC,CASSLLGQFRYTF,TRBD1,many,TRBV28,TRBJ1-2
TGCGCCAGCAGCCAAGCAAAGGGAAGGACTGGAAACACCATATATTTT,CASSQAKGRTGNTIYF,-,many,TRBV4-3,TRBJ1-3
TGTGCCAGCAGCCCCGCGGGGGCCGATAATGAAAAACTGTTTTTT,CASSPAGADNEKLFF,-,few,TRBV27,TRBJ1-4
TGTGCCAGCAGCCTACCGGGACTGCGAGACACTGAAGCTTTCTTT,CASSLPGLRDTEAFF,-,many,TRBV4-2,TRBJ1-1
TGTGCCAGCAGTTTACCGGCAGGGGCGCATATGAACACTGAAGCTTTCTTT,CASSLPAGAHMNTEAFF,-,many,TRBV28,TRBJ1-1
TGTGCCATCAGTGAGCGGCGGACCGACTATAGCAATCAGCCCCAGCATTTT,CAISERRTDYSNQPQHF,-,many,TRBV10-3,TRBJ1-5
TGTGCCAGCAGCCTACCTTTGACAGGGAAAACCTCTGGGGCCAACGTCCTGACTTTC,CASSLPLTGKTSGANVLTF,TRBD1,-,TRBV28,TRBJ2-6
TGTGCCACCAGAGTCCACGAGCAGTACTTC,CATRVHEQYF,-,-,TRBV24-1,TRBJ2-7
TGTGCCAGCTCAGTCTTCAGCAATCAGCCCCAGCATTTT,CASSVFSNQPQHF,-,many,TRBV6-1,TRBJ1-5
TGCGCCAGCAGCCAAGGGACTAGCACCGATACGCAGTATTTT,CASSQGTSTDTQYF,TRBD2,-,TRBV4-3,TRBJ2-3
TGTGCCAGCTCACCGGCGGGGACCCTCTTAAGGGGTCATGAGCAGTTCTTC,CASSPAGTLLRGHEQFF,-,-,TRBV18,TRBJ2-1
TGTGCCAGCAGCCAAACAGGCCCCCTTGGCTACACCTTC,CASSQTGPLGYTF,-,few,TRBV3-1,TRBJ1-2
TGTGCCAGCAGCCACAAGGGACAGCACACTGAAGCTTTCTTT,CASSHKGQHTEAFF,TRBD1,few,TRBV14,TRBJ1-1
TGCAGTGCTAGGGAGAATGGCTACACCTTC,CSARENGYTF,-,few,TRBV20-1,TRBJ1-2
TGCGCCAGCAGCCAAGATCGATCGAGCTCCTATAATTCACCCCTCCACTTT,CASSQDRSSSYNSPLHF,-,-,TRBV4-3,TRBJ1-6
TGCAGTGCTAGAGATATAGAGGCAGGCACAGCCTATGGCTACACCTTC,CSARDIEAGTAYGYTF,-,-,TRBV20-1,TRBJ1-2
TGCAGCGTTGCCGAAGCAGGGGGAAGCAAGCCCCAGCATTTT,CSVAEAGGSKPQHF,TRBD1,-,TRBV29-1,TRBJ1-5
TGTGCCAGCTACAGATCTAGTCAATATGGCTACACCTTC,CASYRSSQYGYTF,-,-,TRBV28,TRBJ1-2
TGTGCCAGCAGCTTAGTCCCGGGGCCAAGCAATCAGCCCCAGCATTTT,CASSLVPGPSNQPQHF,-,-,TRBV7-2,TRBJ1-5